The subject of this entry is one TCR beta chain. The sample's treatment: approximately 18 received Ad26.COV2.S at low or high dose, single or two shots; about 5 received placebo; per-sample allocation not given. It was on day 63 after the first vaccine or placebo injection that samples were taken. The data stem from a study of Ad26.COV2.S vaccination and SARS-CoV-2 variants. V was pared by 11 bases and J by 0 bases, with 14 bases between. Germline V CDR1 and CDR2: MNHEY, SVGAGI. This CDR3 has 13 residues. Clones were read by immunoSEQ multiplex PCR, and TCRdb kept only the in-frame ones, dropping some. The sample carries hundreds of thousands of clones, 75% to 90% recorded once.

Here the sequenced sample was peripheral blood, taken in a trial of Ad26.COV2.S vaccine versus placebo. The clonotype comes from a person between 18 and 65 years old who received the Ad26.COV2.S COVID-19 vaccine or a placebo. The chain joins TRBV6-5 to TRBJ2-7, with D perhaps given as TRBD1 or TRBD2 (5 bases each). The CDR3 DNA reads as TGTGCCCTCTCCGGGACCCTCTCCTACGAGCAGTACTTC. Protein product: CALSGTLSYEQYF.